Listed below are T cell receptor beta chains from one sample, sequenced in a study of naive and memory T cell subsets. MiXCR was run by TCRdb on the UMI-ligation and nested PCR reads, yielding one entry per CDR3 protein. The sample holds 84,000 or so distinct CDR3 sequences, 7% seen once. Sequences were obtained from central memory CD4+ T cells from blood. The receptors derive from a human donor in good health. CDR3s include the opening cysteine and the closing phenylalanine or tryptophan. Each record gives: clone size, J gene, D gene, CDR3 length, V gene, CDR3 DNA, CDR3 protein. The D gene is left open where the match is weak. Some rows have no size entry. The others give once, few or many, or a class for an expanded clone.

size: few; J: TRBJ2-7; D: NA; length: 17; V: TRBV6-4; DNA: TGTGCCAGCAGTGACTTACTCCGGCGGGGACGCTCCTACGAGCAGTACTTC; CDR3: CASSDLLRRGRSYEQYF
size: many; J: TRBJ2-1; D: NA; length: 14; V: TRBV29-1; DNA: TGCAGCGTTACCGGGACTTACAACTACAATGAGCAGTTCTTC; CDR3: CSVTGTYNYNEQFF
size: NA; J: TRBJ1-6; D: NA; length: 16; V: TRBV7-9; DNA: TGTGCCAGCAGCTTAAGTTCTGTCACCTATAATTCACCCCTCCACTTT; CDR3: CASSLSSVTYNSPLHF
size: NA; J: TRBJ2-4; D: NA; length: 12; V: TRBV29-1; DNA: TGCAGCGTTGCTTGGGCTGAGGACATTCAGTACTTC; CDR3: CSVAWAEDIQYF
size: NA; J: TRBJ2-1; D: TRBD2; length: 19; V: TRBV9; DNA: TGTGCCAGCAGCGTAGAAGGGAGAGCGGGAGGGGTCTCCTACAATGAGCAGTTCTTC; CDR3: CASSVEGRAGGVSYNEQFF
size: many; J: TRBJ2-2; D: NA; length: 15; V: TRBV4-3; DNA: TGCGCCAGCAGCCAAGAGGCTAGCAGTACCGGGGAGCTGTTTTTT; CDR3: CASSQEASSTGELFF
size: few; J: TRBJ1-2; D: NA; length: 13; V: TRBV5-1; DNA: TGCGCCAGCCAGGCGTCCCAGGGCGAAGCCTACACCTTC; CDR3: CASQASQGEAYTF
size: NA; J: TRBJ2-7; D: NA; length: 13; V: TRBV18; DNA: TGTGCCAGCTCACGCGGGGAAGGGTTCGAGCAGTACTTC; CDR3: CASSRGEGFEQYF
size: NA; J: TRBJ2-1; D: TRBD1; length: 14; V: TRBV12-5; DNA: TGTGCTAGTGTCCCCGGACAGGGGTACAATGAGCAGTTCTTC; CDR3: CASVPGQGYNEQFF
size: many; J: TRBJ2-3; D: TRBD2; length: 12; V: TRBV20-1; DNA: TGCAGCTACCGGACTAGTGAGGATACGCAGTATTTT; CDR3: CSYRTSEDTQYF
size: NA; J: TRBJ2-7; D: NA; length: 13; V: TRBV20-1; DNA: TGCAGTGCCGCCAGCCGGGCTTACTACGAGCAGTACTTC; CDR3: CSAASRAYYEQYF
size: few; J: TRBJ1-6; D: NA; length: 12; V: TRBV6-2/TRBV6-3; DNA: TGTGCCAGCACCGAGAGGGAGTCACCCCTCCACTTT; CDR3: CASTERESPLHF
size: many; J: TRBJ1-6; D: NA; length: 13; V: TRBV18; DNA: TGTGCCAGCTCCCCGAGCCTGGACTCACCCCTCCACTTT; CDR3: CASSPSLDSPLHF
size: few; J: TRBJ2-7; D: TRBD1; length: 12; V: TRBV2; DNA: TGTGCCAGCAGCGGGGACAGCTACGAGCAGTACTTC; CDR3: CASSGDSYEQYF
size: many; J: TRBJ2-5; D: TRBD1; length: 15; V: TRBV7-6; DNA: TGTGCCAGCAGCAAGAACACAGGGGTCGGAGAGACCCAGTACTTC; CDR3: CASSKNTGVGETQYF
size: NA; J: TRBJ2-4; D: NA; length: 17; V: TRBV3-1; DNA: TGTGCCAGCAGCCAAGAGTCGTCTGTTGGGTCCAAAAACATTCAGTACTTC; CDR3: CASSQESSVGSKNIQYF
size: NA; J: TRBJ2-7; D: NA; length: 15; V: TRBV18; DNA: TGTGCCAGCTCACCAGTCACCGGGCCCACCTACGAGCAGTACTTC; CDR3: CASSPVTGPTYEQYF
size: many; J: TRBJ1-1; D: TRBD1; length: 12; V: TRBV28; DNA: TGTGCCACCAGGACAGGTCCCACTGAAGCTTTCTTT; CDR3: CATRTGPTEAFF
size: many; J: TRBJ2-7; D: NA; length: 13; V: TRBV7-2; DNA: TGTGCCAGCAGCTCAGGGATCCAATACGAGCAGTACTTC; CDR3: CASSSGIQYEQYF
size: many; J: TRBJ1-1; D: NA; length: 15; V: TRBV5-4; DNA: TGTGCCAGCAGCTTATCAACCAGGGTGAACACTGAAGCTTTCTTT; CDR3: CASSLSTRVNTEAFF
size: NA; J: TRBJ1-2; D: NA; length: 13; V: TRBV4-2; DNA: TGTGCCAGCAGCCAAGATTTAGGCTATGGCTACACCTTC; CDR3: CASSQDLGYGYTF
size: few; J: TRBJ2-1; D: NA; length: 16; V: TRBV29-1; DNA: TGCAGCGTTGAAGCGTGGGACTCCAGGGGAGGAAATGAGCAGTTCTTC; CDR3: CSVEAWDSRGGNEQFF
size: many; J: TRBJ1-3; D: NA; length: 15; V: TRBV7-9; DNA: TGTGCCAGCAGGCAAGCTGCGGGGCTTGGAAACACCATATATTTT; CDR3: CASRQAAGLGNTIYF
size: few; J: TRBJ1-4; D: NA; length: 12; V: TRBV30; DNA: TGTGCCTGGGGTGACGTGAATGAAAAACTGTTTTTT; CDR3: CAWGDVNEKLFF
size: NA; J: TRBJ2-3; D: TRBD2; length: 15; V: TRBV7-6; DNA: TGTGCCAGCAGCTTTGGAGGACTAGCGGCAGATACGCAGTATTTT; CDR3: CASSFGGLAADTQYF
size: many; J: TRBJ1-1; D: TRBD1; length: 14; V: TRBV18; DNA: TGTGCCAGCTCATTCTCACAGGGGGACCTAGGAGCTTTCTTT; CDR3: CASSFSQGDLGAFF
size: few; J: TRBJ2-5; D: NA; length: 13; V: TRBV7-3; DNA: TGTGCCAGCAGCCTTAGCAGGGTGGAGACCCAGTACTTC; CDR3: CASSLSRVETQYF
size: many; J: TRBJ1-6; D: NA; length: 14; V: TRBV7-2; DNA: TGTGCCAGCAGCGCTGGAAGCAATAATTCACCCCTCCACTTT; CDR3: CASSAGSNNSPLHF
size: many; J: TRBJ1-2; D: TRBD1; length: 14; V: TRBV27; DNA: TGTGCCAGCAGGGGGGGACAGGGGACCTATGGCTACACCTTC; CDR3: CASRGGQGTYGYTF
size: NA; J: TRBJ2-7; D: TRBD2; length: 13; V: TRBV20-1; DNA: TGCAGTGCCCTACGGACTAGCCAGGGCGAGCAGTACTTC; CDR3: CSALRTSQGEQYF
size: many; J: TRBJ2-3; D: TRBD2; length: 16; V: TRBV20-1; DNA: TGCAGTGCTAGAGTGCGGGAGTTACCCACCGCAGATACGCAGTATTTT; CDR3: CSARVRELPTADTQYF
size: many; J: TRBJ2-5; D: NA; length: 14; V: TRBV7-9; DNA: TGTGCCAGCAGCTTAGGCGGCCTCCAAGAGACCCAGTACTTC; CDR3: CASSLGGLQETQYF
size: few; J: TRBJ2-7; D: NA; length: 15; V: TRBV4-3; DNA: TGCGCCAGCAGCCACAGGGGAGGGAAAACCTACGAGCAGTACTTC; CDR3: CASSHRGGKTYEQYF
size: NA; J: TRBJ2-1; D: NA; length: 14; V: TRBV7-8; DNA: TGTGCCAGCACCTATAAGGGGGGAAGCAATGAGCAGTTCTTC; CDR3: CASTYKGGSNEQFF
size: NA; J: TRBJ1-6; D: NA; length: 16; V: TRBV7-2; DNA: TGTGCCAGCAGCCATCAGACGGCGGGTTATAATTCACCCCTCCACTTT; CDR3: CASSHQTAGYNSPLHF
size: many; J: TRBJ1-5; D: TRBD1; length: 13; V: TRBV6-1; DNA: TGTGCCAGCAAAGGGACAGGTAATCTTCCCCAGCATTTT; CDR3: CASKGTGNLPQHF
size: NA; J: TRBJ1-1; D: TRBD1; length: 14; V: TRBV2; DNA: TGTGCCAGCAGTGTGGGACAGGGATCTTTGGGAGCTTTCTTT; CDR3: CASSVGQGSLGAFF
size: many; J: TRBJ2-7; D: NA; length: 11; V: TRBV20-1; DNA: TGCAGTGCTAGTTTTCTCTACGAGCAGTACTTC; CDR3: CSASFLYEQYF
size: few; J: TRBJ2-5; D: TRBD1; length: 16; V: TRBV15; DNA: TGTGCCACCAGCAGAGACCTGACAGGGGGCGCAGAGACCCAGTACTTC; CDR3: CATSRDLTGGAETQYF
size: few; J: TRBJ1-2; D: NA; length: 14; V: TRBV28; DNA: TGTGCCAGCACCCAAGGGGGGGGCGGCTATGGCTACACCTTC; CDR3: CASTQGGGGYGYTF
size: NA; J: TRBJ2-7; D: NA; length: 13; V: TRBV20-1; DNA: TGCAGTGCTGCCGGACAGATTTTATACGAGCAGTACTTC; CDR3: CSAAGQILYEQYF
size: many; J: TRBJ1-1; D: TRBD1; length: 14; V: TRBV3-1; DNA: TGTGCCAGCAGGGGGGACAGGATGAACACTGAAGCTTTCTTT; CDR3: CASRGDRMNTEAFF
size: many; J: TRBJ2-7; D: TRBD1; length: 16; V: TRBV7-2; DNA: TGTGCCAGCAGCTTCTCCGGGACAGGGGGCGCCTACGAGCAGTACTTC; CDR3: CASSFSGTGGAYEQYF
size: NA; J: TRBJ2-1; D: NA; length: 15; V: TRBV9; DNA: TGTGCCAGCAGCGCCACTGATGTTTCCTACAATGAGCAGTTCTTC; CDR3: CASSATDVSYNEQFF
size: many; J: TRBJ1-1; D: NA; length: 12; V: TRBV20-1; DNA: TGCAGTGCTAGGACGGTAAACACTGAAGCTTTCTTT; CDR3: CSARTVNTEAFF
size: NA; J: TRBJ2-3; D: NA; length: 16; V: TRBV7-9; DNA: TGTGCCAGCAGCTCGACTGGGATTAGGCGACAGGATACGCAGTATTTT; CDR3: CASSSTGIRRQDTQYF
size: many; J: TRBJ1-4; D: NA; length: 12; V: TRBV4-3; DNA: TGCGCCAGCAGCCAAGATTTCCGCCAACTGTTTTTT; CDR3: CASSQDFRQLFF
size: many; J: TRBJ2-5; D: TRBD2; length: 18; V: TRBV12-3/TRBV12-4; DNA: TGTGCCAGCAGTTTTAAGGCTAGCGGGGGGGCCATCCAAGAGACCCAGTACTTC; CDR3: CASSFKASGGAIQETQYF
size: many; J: TRBJ2-3; D: TRBD2; length: 13; V: TRBV12-3/TRBV12-4; DNA: TGTGCCAGCAGCGGGGGGGAGGCAGATACGCAGTATTTT; CDR3: CASSGGEADTQYF
size: NA; J: TRBJ2-1; D: TRBD2; length: 18; V: TRBV2; DNA: TGTGCCAGCAGTGTCAGGGGACTAGCGGGGGCTAGGGGCAATGAGCAGTTCTTC; CDR3: CASSVRGLAGARGNEQFF
size: many; J: TRBJ2-7; D: NA; length: 14; V: TRBV4-2; DNA: TGTGCCAGCAGCCAAGATAAACAGACCTACGAGCAGTACTTC; CDR3: CASSQDKQTYEQYF
size: many; J: TRBJ1-6; D: NA; length: 15; V: TRBV20-1; DNA: TGCAGTGCCCAGAGTTCGGGGCTCCGGAATTCACCCCTCCACTTT; CDR3: CSAQSSGLRNSPLHF
size: NA; J: TRBJ2-2; D: NA; length: 15; V: TRBV18; DNA: TGTGCCAGCTCAATGCGTCCATCGGACACCGGGGAGCTGTTTTTT; CDR3: CASSMRPSDTGELFF